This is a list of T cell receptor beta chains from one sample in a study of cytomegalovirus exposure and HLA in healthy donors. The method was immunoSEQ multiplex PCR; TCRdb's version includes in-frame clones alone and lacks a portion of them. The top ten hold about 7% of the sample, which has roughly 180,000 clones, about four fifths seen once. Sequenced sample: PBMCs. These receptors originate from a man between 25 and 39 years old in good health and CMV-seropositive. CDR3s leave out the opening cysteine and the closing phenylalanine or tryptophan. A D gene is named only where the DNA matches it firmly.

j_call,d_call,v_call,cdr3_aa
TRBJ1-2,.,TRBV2,ASRGAELTSYGYT
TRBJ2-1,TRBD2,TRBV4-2,ASSKRLAGGPGNEQF
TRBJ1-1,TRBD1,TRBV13,ASSLGQGVNTEAF
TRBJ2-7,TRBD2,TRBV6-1,ASSERATGGYEQY
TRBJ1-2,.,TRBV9,ASTSTRSYGYT
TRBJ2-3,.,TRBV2,ASSARGGADTQY
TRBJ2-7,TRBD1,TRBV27,ASSTRFGQGDEQY
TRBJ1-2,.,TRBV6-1,ASSSQGYGYT
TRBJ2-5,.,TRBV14,ASSQAIGVHPETQY
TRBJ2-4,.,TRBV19,ASSIGQVVAKNIQY
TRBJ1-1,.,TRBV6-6,ASSYSGLEAF
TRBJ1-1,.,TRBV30,AWSVSGGMNTEAF
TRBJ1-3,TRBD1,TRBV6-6,ASSYSSGGGGTIY
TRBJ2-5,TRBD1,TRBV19,ASSIGGTGGDETQY
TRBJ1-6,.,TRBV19,ASSMTGNSPLH